The clone carrying this T cell receptor (beta chain) was detected many times. Making the TCR beta libraries involved quantitative 5'-RACE with molecular barcodes. MiXCR, run by TCRdb on the 5' RACE reads, gives a single entry per CDR3 protein. The sample lists 210,000 or so distinct CDR3 sequences, 8.2% seen once, with around 4.8% in the top ten. Per germline, CDR1 SGHRS and CDR2 YFSETQ. CDR3 size: 16 residues. V dropped 1 base and J dropped 5 bases, with 15 bases sitting between them. The sample originates from a study of CD8 T cells in ankylosing spondylitis. The TCR originated in a female donor with ankylosing spondylitis or in good health (not recorded which). The sequencing sample was made of blood, either unsorted or a sorted T cell fraction (not recorded which). This chain joins TRBV5-1 and TRBJ2-2; possibly TRBD1 or TRBD2 for D (7 bases each). The CDR3 bases are TGCGCCAGCAGCTTGAGGAGACAGGGAGGGACCGGGGAGCTGTTTTTT. Residues: CASSLRRQGGTGELFF.